Following are 19 T cell receptor beta chains from one sample sequenced in a study of blood T cell repertoires in COVID-19 (TCRdb year 2020). Library preparation used the immunoSEQ multiplex PCR assay. The source is immuneACCESS, and TCRdb retained only in-frame sequences with V and J called. Part of the clones is not carried over; for the studies checked, unresolved V genes explain less than half of this, and the remainder is unexplained. The sample records fewer than 200,000 clones, 88% of which are singletons. The ten largest clonotypes hold 5% to 6.5% of the sample. What was sequenced was peripheral blood. The receptors shown here come from a man aged 35-49 years with active or convalescent COVID-19.

This chain connects TRBV30 to TRBJ2-7; D possibly corresponds to TRBD2 (5 bases). The CDR3 extends over 14 amino acids. Germline CDR1 GTSNPN, CDR2 SVGIG (reference sequence). The V end was cut by 3 bases, the J end by 2 bases, with 14 bases between. The CDR3 coding sequence is TGTGCCTGGAGAGGCGGGCCAAACCCCTACGAGCAGTACTTC. Translating it yields CAWRGGPNPYEQYF.

Only one count was recorded for this clone. The chain joins TRBV5-1 to TRBJ1-2, with unresolved D. V gave up 4 bases and J gave up 1 base, with 11 bases separating them. In germline, CDR1 is SGHRS, CDR2 YFSETQ. CDR3 size: 14 residues. The DNA for the CDR3 is TGCGCCAGCAGCGCAGAACAGAGTAACTATGGCTACACCTTC. As protein: CASSAEQSNYGYTF.

The V call is TRBV23-1, the J call TRBJ2-2, with 8 bases matching TRBD1. TRBV23-1 is known as an ORF, though its function is uncertain. This CDR3 is built from 15 residues. Trimming at V came to 3 bases and at J to 3 bases, leaving 3 bases not matched to a gene. The CDR3 nucleotides are TGCGCCAGCAGTCATGGGACAGGAGACACCGGGGAGCTGTTTTTT. This sequence encodes CASSHGTGDTGELFF.

In this sample, this clone turned up a few times. The chain combines TRBV9 with TRBJ1-4; 7 positions match TRBD1. The CDR3 has 15 residues. Germline V CDR1 and CDR2: SGDLS, YYNGEE. The V segment lost 3 bases and the J segment 2 bases; nucleotides outside the gene matches: 4. This CDR3 is CASSARGQTNEKLFF. The CDR3 DNA reads TGTGCCAGCAGCGCGCGGGGACAGACTAATGAAAAACTGTTTTTT.

The rearrangement links TRBV6-5 to TRBJ2-2; D may be TRBD1 (5 bases). V lost 2 bases and J 2 bases, leaving 9 bases between the germline ends. This CDR3 region has 15 residues. Germline V gene data show CDR1 as MNHEY and CDR2 as SVGAGI. The CDR3 here is CASSYRGLNTGELFF. The CDR3 DNA follows: TGTGCCAGCAGTTACAGGGGTCTAAACACCGGGGAGCTGTTTTTT.

V gene TRBV25-1 combines with J gene TRBJ1-4, with no clear D. Trimming took off 8 bases at V and 8 bases at J, with 24 bases between the two ends. This CDR3 comprises 16 residues. Germline V gene data show CDR1 as MGHDK and CDR2 as SYGVNS. The CDR3 spells CASYPVRLRGKEKLFF. The CDR3 nucleotides are TGTGCCAGCTACCCAGTTAGGTTAAGAGGTAAGGAAAAACTGTTTTTT.

J is TRBJ2-6 and V is TRBV27; a weak D match, TRBD1 (6 bases). The V gene's germline CDR1 is MNHEY and CDR2 SMNVEV (reference sequence). With 6 bases removed from V and 0 bases from J, the gap between germline ends came to 18 bases. The CDR3 length is 18 residues. DNA of the CDR3: TGTGCCAGCAGCGTACAGGGACCCCCCGGCTCTGGGGCCAACGTCCTGACTTTC. Encoded protein: CASSVQGPPGSGANVLTF.

V is TRBV3-1 (or the pseudogene TRBV3-2) and J is TRBJ1-2; the D gene is possibly TRBD1 (5 bases). Trimming shortened V by 4 bases and J by 4 bases, and 16 bases separated the two germline ends. CDR1 and CDR2 from the germline V gene are LGHDT and YNNKEL (reference sequence). The CDR3 is 15 residues long. This CDR3 is CASSPWSRDSYGYTF. The DNA of the CDR3 is TGTGCCAGCAGCCCGTGGTCCAGGGACTCCTATGGCTACACCTTC.

The rearrangement uses TRBV9 and TRBJ2-1; D perhaps matches TRBD1 (5 bases). Germline lookup yields CDR1 SGDLS and CDR2 YYNGEE. The CDR3 sequence is 15 residues long. V dropped 3 bases and J dropped 7 bases, with 17 bases sitting between them. The CDR3 loop is CASSAITGAGNEQFF. The CDR3 DNA sequence: TGTGCCAGCAGCGCGATCACAGGAGCTGGGAATGAGCAGTTCTTC.

V is TRBV9 and J is TRBJ1-2; 9 bases agree with TRBD1. The CDR3 consists of 15 residues. Trimming removed 3 bases from V and 4 bases from J; junction bases left unmatched: 7. The V gene's germline CDR1 is SGDLS and CDR2 YYNGEE. The CDR3 DNA sequence: TGTGCCAGCAGCGCCGGGACAGGGTCGGCCTATGGCTACACCTTC. It codes for CASSAGTGSAYGYTF. Supplemented by reference TRBV9 and TRBJ1-2, the full variable domain reads DSGVTQTPKHLITATGQRVTLRCSPRSGDLSVYWYQQSLDQGLQFLIQYYNGEERAKGNILERFSAQQFPDLHSELNLSSLELGDSALYFCASSAGTGSAYGYTFGSGTRLTVV.

The chain is built from TRBV10-3 and TRBJ2-2, with 7 bases that match TRBD1. Trimming at V came to 2 bases and at J to 6 bases, leaving 3 bases not matched to a gene. From germline, CDR1 is ENHRY and CDR2 SYGVKD. The CDR3 has 14 amino acids. DNA of the CDR3: TGTGCCATCAGTGAGGCTACAGGGGCCGGGGAGCTGTTTTTT. Amino acid sequence: CAISEATGAGELFF.

The rearrangement links TRBV5-1 to TRBJ1-6; 9 bases map to TRBD1. V shed 4 bases, J shed 5 bases, and the junction held 4 bases outside the gene matches. Germline CDR1 is SGHRS and CDR2 is YFSETQ. This CDR3 contains 15 residues. CDR3 in DNA: TGCGCCAGCAGCCCGGGACAGGGTCATAATTCACCCCTCCACTTT. Its protein product is CASSPGQGHNSPLHF.

This chain joins TRBV6-1 and TRBJ1-4; possible D gene TRBD1, 6 bases. The V gene lost 3 bases and the J gene lost 5 bases, with 10 bases spanning the gap. Germline CDR1 reads MNHNS; CDR2 reads SASEGT. CDR3 length equals 14 residues. CDR3 protein: CASSDRQENEKLFF. The CDR3 DNA reads TGTGCCAGCAGTGACCGACAGGAAAATGAAAAACTGTTTTTT.

This clone appeared a single time. The chain is built from TRBV5-4 and TRBJ2-7; perhaps TRBD2 as D (5 bases). Germline CDR1 and CDR2: SGHNT and YYREEE (reference sequence). V was pared by 4 bases and J by 7 bases, with 12 bases between. CDR3 length equals 12 residues. DNA of the CDR3: TGTGCCAGCAGCCCCCAATCGGGGGAGCAGTACTTC. Protein: CASSPQSGEQYF.

The table lists this clone with a few counts. V is TRBV19 and J is TRBJ1-1; tentative D call: TRBD1 (5 bases). The V gene lost 3 bases and the J gene lost 0 bases, with 8 bases spanning the gap. CDR3 size: 14 residues. From germline, CDR1 is LNHDA and CDR2 SQIVND (reference sequence). The CDR3 DNA sequence: TGTGCCAGTAGTATGACAGTAGTGAACACTGAAGCTTTCTTT. Protein product: CASSMTVVNTEAFF.

V gene TRBV18 combines with J gene TRBJ2-3; 10 bases fit TRBD2. Germline V lookup: CDR1 KGHSH, CDR2 LQKENI. The junction had 15 bases not matched to a gene; V was cut back by 0 bases and J by 6 bases. The CDR3 consists of 19 residues. The CDR3 loop reads CASSPPSGGPTVPSDTQYF. Written as DNA, the CDR3 is TGTGCCAGCTCACCACCTAGCGGGGGGCCGACGGTTCCCTCGGATACGCAGTATTTT.

The chain has TRBV10-3 and TRBJ1-1, with D tentatively TRBD1 (6 bases). Germline V gene lookup returns CDR1 ENHRY and CDR2 SYGVKD. The CDR3 has 13 amino acids. V dropped 3 bases and J dropped 6 bases, with 11 bases sitting between them. The CDR3 nucleotides read TGTGCCATCAGTGACAGGGGTTGGGCTGAAGCTTTCTTT. Translation gives CAISDRGWAEAFF.

The chain is built from TRBV6-1 and TRBJ1-6, with D tentatively TRBD1 (5 bases). CDR1 and CDR2 from the germline V gene are MNHNS and SASEGT. The CDR3 is 15 amino acids. The V gene lost 1 base and the J gene lost 4 bases, with 8 bases spanning the gap. CDR3 nucleotides: TGTGCCAGCAGTGAAGGACAGAGTTATAATTCACCCCTCCACTTT. This gives the protein CASSEGQSYNSPLHF.

This clone was counted a single time. J is TRBJ2-1 and V is TRBV7-9; 8 nucleotides match TRBD2. J was trimmed by 8 bases and V by 4 bases; bases with no gene match: 10. This CDR3 is built from 15 residues. Germline CDR1 SEHNR, CDR2 FQNEAQ (reference sequence). The CDR3 nucleotides read TGTGCCAGCAGCTCAATAGCGGGACTAGGCCATGAGCAGTTCTTC. Amino acids: CASSSIAGLGHEQFF.